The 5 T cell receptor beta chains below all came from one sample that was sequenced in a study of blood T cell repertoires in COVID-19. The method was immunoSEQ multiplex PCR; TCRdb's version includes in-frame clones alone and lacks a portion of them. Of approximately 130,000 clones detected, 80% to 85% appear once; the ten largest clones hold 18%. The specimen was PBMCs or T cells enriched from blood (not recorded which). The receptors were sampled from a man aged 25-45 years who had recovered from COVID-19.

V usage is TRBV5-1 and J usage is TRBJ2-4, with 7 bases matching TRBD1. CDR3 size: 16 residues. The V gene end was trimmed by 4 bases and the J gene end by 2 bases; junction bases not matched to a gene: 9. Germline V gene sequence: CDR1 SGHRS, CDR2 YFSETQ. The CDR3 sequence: CASSRTGVESKNIQYF. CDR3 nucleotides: TGCGCCAGCAGCCGCACAGGGGTCGAATCCAAAAACATTCAGTACTTC.

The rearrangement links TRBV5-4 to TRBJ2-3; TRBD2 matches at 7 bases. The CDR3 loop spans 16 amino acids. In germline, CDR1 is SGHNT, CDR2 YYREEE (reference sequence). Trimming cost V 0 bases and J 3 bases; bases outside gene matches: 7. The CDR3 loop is CASSLESGTITDTQYF. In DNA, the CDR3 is TGTGCCAGCAGCTTGGAAAGCGGGACCATAACAGATACGCAGTATTTT.

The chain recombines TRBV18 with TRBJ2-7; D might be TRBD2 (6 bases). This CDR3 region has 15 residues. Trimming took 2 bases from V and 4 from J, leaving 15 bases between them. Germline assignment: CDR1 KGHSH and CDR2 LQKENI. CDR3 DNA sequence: TGTGCCAGCTCACCAGGCGGGGCGCGAGGTTACGAGCAGTACTTC. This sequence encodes CASSPGGARGYEQYF.

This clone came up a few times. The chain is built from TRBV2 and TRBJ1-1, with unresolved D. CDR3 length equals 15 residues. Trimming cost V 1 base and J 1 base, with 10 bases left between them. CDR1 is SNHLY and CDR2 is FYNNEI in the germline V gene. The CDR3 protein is CASSEDRHPNTEAFF. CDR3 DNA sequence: TGTGCCAGCAGTGAAGACAGACACCCGAACACTGAAGCTTTCTTT.

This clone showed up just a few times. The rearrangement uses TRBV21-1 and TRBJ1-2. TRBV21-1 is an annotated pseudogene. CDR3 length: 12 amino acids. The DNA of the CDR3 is TGTGCCAGCAGCCCGACTTATTATGGCTACACCTTC. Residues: CASSPTYYGYTF.